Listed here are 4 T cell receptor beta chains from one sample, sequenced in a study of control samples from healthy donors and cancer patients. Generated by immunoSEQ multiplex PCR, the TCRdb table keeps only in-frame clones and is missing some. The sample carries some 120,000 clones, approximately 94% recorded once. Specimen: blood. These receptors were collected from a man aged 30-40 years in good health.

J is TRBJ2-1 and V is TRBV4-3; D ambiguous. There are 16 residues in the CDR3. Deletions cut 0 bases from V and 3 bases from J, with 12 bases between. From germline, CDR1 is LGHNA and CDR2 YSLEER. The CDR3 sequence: CASSQEFADNYNEQFF. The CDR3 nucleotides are TGCGCCAGCAGCCAAGAGTTTGCGGATAACTACAATGAGCAGTTCTTC.

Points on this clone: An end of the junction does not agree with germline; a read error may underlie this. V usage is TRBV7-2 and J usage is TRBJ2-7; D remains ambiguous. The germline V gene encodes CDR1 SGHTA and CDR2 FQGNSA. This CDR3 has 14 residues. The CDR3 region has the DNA TGTGCCAGCAGCTTAGCCTCCTGGTCCTCCGAGCAGTACTTC. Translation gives CASSLASWSSEQYF.

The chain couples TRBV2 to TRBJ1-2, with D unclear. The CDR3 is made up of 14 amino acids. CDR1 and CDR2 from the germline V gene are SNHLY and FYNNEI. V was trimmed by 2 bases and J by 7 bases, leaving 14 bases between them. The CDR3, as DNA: TGTGCCAGCAGTGAAATCGACGGAAAGTTTGGCTACACCTTC. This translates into CASSEIDGKFGYTF.

The CDR3 DNA reads TGTGCCAGTACAGGGGGTCTGGTCTATGGCTACACCTTC. This sequence encodes CASTGGLVYGYTF. The rearrangement uses TRBV19 and TRBJ1-2; 7 bases are a match to TRBD1. CDR1 LNHDA and CDR2 SQIVND come from the germline V gene (reference sequence). This CDR3 comprises 13 residues. V dropped 7 bases and J dropped 4; count of bases not matched to a gene: 6.